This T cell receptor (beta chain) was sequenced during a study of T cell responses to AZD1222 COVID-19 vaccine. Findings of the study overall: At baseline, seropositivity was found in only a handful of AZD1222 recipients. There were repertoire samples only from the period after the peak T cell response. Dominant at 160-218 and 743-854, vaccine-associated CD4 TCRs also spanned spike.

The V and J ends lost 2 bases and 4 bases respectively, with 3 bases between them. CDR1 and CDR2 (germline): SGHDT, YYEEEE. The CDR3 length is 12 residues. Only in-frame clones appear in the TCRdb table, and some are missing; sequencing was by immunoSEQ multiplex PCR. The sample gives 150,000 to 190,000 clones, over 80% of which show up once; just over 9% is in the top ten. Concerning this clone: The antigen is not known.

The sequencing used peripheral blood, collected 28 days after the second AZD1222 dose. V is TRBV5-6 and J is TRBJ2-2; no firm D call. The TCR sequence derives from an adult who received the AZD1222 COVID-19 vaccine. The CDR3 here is CASSLSTGELFF. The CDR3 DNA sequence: TGTGCCAGCAGCTTATCCACCGGGGAGCTGTTTTTT.